Sequencing of this T cell receptor beta chain was carried out in a study of blood T cell repertoires in COVID-19. As for the study in general: Collection of acute and convalescent COVID-19 samples took place in the United States, Italy and Spain. T cells, B-cell-depleted T cells, or PBMCs provided the cDNA or gDNA that served as material.

About this clone: The sample contains more than one DNA sequence encoding this CDR3.

As originally analysed: Amplification with reference gene primers provided the estimates of nucleated cell counts. Generated by immunoSEQ multiplex PCR, the TCRdb table keeps only in-frame clones and is missing some. V, J and clone size are those of that table, while D and trimming were read from the DNA. The sample carries roughly 500,000 clones, roughly nine tenths recorded once. Seattle participants joined during active infection and were tracked over time. The CDR3 is 15 amino acids. V dropped 2 bases and J dropped 1; count of bases not matched to a gene: 1. Germline V gives CDR1 SGHRS, CDR2 YFSETQ.

Sequenced material: peripheral blood. V gene TRBV5-1 combines with J gene TRBJ2-3; 10 positions agree with TRBD2. The TCR was taken from a man younger than 35 with COVID-19, enrolled during active disease. As DNA, the CDR3 is TGCGCCAGCAGCTTAGCGGGAGGGGGCACAGATACGCAGTATTTT. Translating gives CASSLAGGGTDTQYF.